Here is one TCR beta chain with its context. The data were obtained in a study of OX40 agonist ivuxolimab in advanced cancers. About the study: The mean age was roughly 60 years, ranging from about 20 to 79, with around four fifths of participants male.

The data were produced by immunoSEQ multiplex PCR, yet TCRdb's version contains in-frame clones alone and is incomplete. The sample contains 45,000 or so clones, 82% of which appear only once. The sequence was collected from an adult with an advanced solid tumor such as melanoma, head and neck, liver or kidney cancer. The sample was CD4+ or CD8+ T cells sorted from blood, taken in a trial of the OX40 agonist ivuxolimab.

The CDR3 DNA reads as TGTGCCAGCAGTGTTGGGCCGTACACCGGGGAGCTGTTTTTT. Protein: CASSVGPYTGELFF. The chain employs TRBV6-4 and TRBJ2-2, with D hard to call. Germline CDR1 and CDR2: MRHNA and SNTAGT. CDR3 length: 14 amino acids. Trimming removed 4 bases from V and 3 bases from J, with 9 bases in between.